Presented here are 23 T cell receptor beta chains from one specimen sequenced in a study of spatial heterogeneity in lung cancer. TCRdb analysed the 5' RACE reads with MiXCR anew, one entry per CDR3 protein. This table holds about 45,000 distinct CDR3 sequences, approximately 10% found once. As for time point: sample taken at primary tumor resection. Sequencing covered unsorted whole RNA taken from tumor, nontumor lung or frozen PBMC. The sequencing used PBMCs, collected at surgery. The receptors were gathered from a female donor with early-stage non-small cell lung cancer.

The chain has TRBV7-2 and TRBJ1-2; tentatively, D is TRBD1 (6 bases). The V end was cut by 5 bases, the J end by 4 bases, with 14 bases between. CDR1 is SGHTA and CDR2 is FQGNSA in the germline V gene. This CDR3 has 14 residues. In DNA, the CDR3 is TGTGCCAGCAGCCCTTCACAGGGAAGCTATGGCTACACCTTC. Its translation: CASSPSQGSYGYTF.

The V call is TRBV5-4, the J call TRBJ2-5; TRBD2 matches at 10 bases. This CDR3 spans 16 amino acids. The V segment lost 2 bases and the J segment 1 base; nucleotides outside the gene matches: 5. CDR1 is SGHNT and CDR2 is YYREEE in the germline V gene (reference sequence). The CDR3 loop is CASSLKLAGLQETQYF. The DNA for the CDR3 is TGTGCCAGCAGCTTAAAACTAGCGGGGCTCCAAGAGACCCAGTACTTC. Using reference TRBV5-4 and TRBJ2-5 for the parts outside the CDR3, the full variable domain is ETGVTQSPTHLIKTRGQQVTLRCSSQSGHNTVSWYQQALGQGPQFIFQYYREEENGRGNFPPRFSGLQFPNYSSELNVNALELDDSALYLCASSLKLAGLQETQYFGPGTRLLVL.

This clonotype has a count of ten or more. This chain links TRBV24-1 with TRBJ2-2, with 7 positions matching TRBD2. This CDR3 spans 13 amino acids. CDR1 KGHDR and CDR2 SFDVKD come from the germline V gene. The V segment lost 8 bases and the J segment 4 bases; nucleotides outside the gene matches: 3. The CDR3 spells CATTGGSTGELFF. The DNA for the CDR3 is TGTGCCACCACGGGCGGGAGCACCGGGGAGCTGTTTTTT.

In regard to this clonotype: A read error may produce the germline difference seen at one junction end. The J gene is TRBJ1-3, the V gene TRBV20-1; D is uncertain. From germline, CDR1 is DFQATT and CDR2 SNEGSKA (reference sequence). This CDR3 comprises 13 residues. The chain's CDR3 is CSARGPSGNTIYF. In nucleotides, the CDR3 is TGCAGTGCGAGAGGGCCCTCTGGAAACACCATATATTTT.

Concerning this clonotype itself: A clone one base away is much larger, so this may be a read error. The chain employs TRBV29-1 and TRBJ1-2; 7 bases match TRBD1. Germline V gives CDR1 SQVTM, CDR2 ANQGSEA. V was pared by 0 bases and J by 2 bases, with 0 bases of the junction left unmatched. There are 13 residues in the CDR3. The CDR3 loop reads CSVEEGQNYGYTF. CDR3 DNA sequence: TGCAGCGTTGAAGAGGGACAGAACTATGGCTACACCTTC.

The table lists this clonotype with a few counts. The chain is built from TRBV7-6 and TRBJ2-3, with D uncertain. Germline CDR1 is SGHVS and CDR2 is FNYEAQ. Trimming removed 0 bases from V and 5 bases from J, with 9 bases in between. The CDR3 is 14 residues long. In DNA form, the CDR3 reads TGTGCCAGCAGCTTAGCCGGCTTAGGAGATACGCAGTATTTT. It translates to CASSLAGLGDTQYF. Drawing the rest from reference TRBV7-6 and TRBJ2-3, the complete variable domain is GAGVSQSPRYKVTKRGQDVALRCDPISGHVSLYWYRQALGQGPEFLTYFNYEAQQDKSGLPNDRFSAERPEGSISTLTIQRTEQRDSAMYRCASSLAGLGDTQYFGPGTRLTVL.

V gene TRBV5-1 combines with J gene TRBJ2-1, with 7 bases fitting TRBD1. V lost 0 bases and J lost 1; bases outside the gene matches: 4. CDR1 and CDR2 from the germline V gene are SGHRS and YFSETQ. The CDR3 is made up of 16 amino acids. The CDR3 loop is CASSLVGTDSYNEQFF. The CDR3 DNA sequence: TGCGCCAGCAGCTTGGTCGGGACAGATTCCTACAATGAGCAGTTCTTC.

This clonotype was found many times. The rearrangement joins TRBV20-1 to TRBJ1-5; D might be TRBD1 (5 bases). There are 14 residues in the CDR3. The germline CDR1 and CDR2 sequences are DFQATT and SNEGSKA (reference sequence). The V end was cut by 0 bases, the J end by 7 bases, with 13 bases between. The CDR3 loop is CSARDRGGLQPQHF. For the CDR3, the DNA is TGCAGTGCTAGAGATCGGGGCGGTCTACAGCCCCAGCATTTT.

This clonotype has only a few counts. The chain has TRBV24-1 and TRBJ2-7, with 9 bases aligning to TRBD2. The CDR3 sequence is 17 residues long. Germline loops: CDR1 KGHDR, CDR2 SFDVKD. With 4 bases clipped from V and 0 bases from J, the junction kept 9 bases outside the gene matches. In nucleotides, the CDR3 is TGTGCCACCAGTGACCCCCAGCGGGGGGCCGTCTCCTACGAGCAGTACTTC. Translation gives CATSDPQRGAVSYEQYF.

V usage is TRBV7-2 and J usage is TRBJ1-5; TRBD1 agrees at 7 bases. The J segment lost 0 bases and the V segment lost 1 base, leaving 6 bases of the junction unmatched. The CDR3 contains 17 residues. Germline V gives CDR1 SGHTA, CDR2 FQGNSA. The CDR3 here is CASSLVARGRSNQPQHF. Written as DNA, the CDR3 is TGTGCCAGCAGCTTAGTGGCGAGGGGGCGTAGCAATCAGCCCCAGCATTTT.

This clonotype was seen more than once but under ten times. The chain recombines TRBV24-1 with TRBJ2-5; 8 bases agree with TRBD1. The CDR3 is made up of 15 amino acids. The V gene end was trimmed by 4 bases and the J gene end by 1 base; junction bases not matched to a gene: 4. CDR1 is KGHDR, CDR2 SFDVKD, per germline. The CDR3 nucleotides read TGTGCCACCAGTGAAAAGGGGACAGGCCAAGAGACCCAGTACTTC. Translated, it gives CATSEKGTGQETQYF.

This clonotype was observed a handful of times. The chain uses TRBV29-1 and TRBJ2-7; D remains unclear. The CDR3 length is 12 residues. Germline lookup yields CDR1 SQVTM and CDR2 ANQGSEA. V lost 1 base and J lost 1, with 5 bases in between. The CDR3 coding sequence is TGCAGCGTTGAAGTAACGTCCTACGAGCAGTACTTC. Encoded protein: CSVEVTSYEQYF.

This clonotype was seen a few times. V usage is TRBV27 and J usage is TRBJ1-4; tentative D call: TRBD1 (5 bases). The CDR3 runs to 15 residues. Trimming shortened V by 0 bases and J by 4 bases, and 9 bases separated the two germline ends. Germline CDR1 reads MNHEY; CDR2 reads SMNVEV (reference sequence). CDR3 region: CASSLSGTYNEKLFF. DNA for the CDR3: TGTGCCAGCAGTTTATCAGGGACTTATAATGAAAAACTGTTTTTT.

V is TRBV7-9 and J is TRBJ2-1, with D possibly TRBD2 on 7 matching bases. This CDR3 is built from 15 residues. From germline, CDR1 is SEHNR and CDR2 FQNEAQ (reference sequence). V was clipped by 1 base and J by 5 bases, with 12 bases between them. The CDR3 nucleotides are TGTGCCAGCAGCTTAGTCCGGGGGGCCGACAATGAGCAGTTCTTC. Protein: CASSLVRGADNEQFF.

This clonotype was recorded many times. V gene TRBV3-1 combines with J gene TRBJ2-2, with D perhaps TRBD2 (5 bases). Germline CDR1 LGHDT, CDR2 YNNKEL (reference sequence). The CDR3 totals 17 residues. Trimming pared 0 bases from V and 5 bases from J, leaving 16 bases between. This CDR3 reads CASSQERPGGGTGELFF. CDR3 DNA: TGTGCCAGCAGCCAAGAGAGGCCAGGAGGAGGTACCGGGGAGCTGTTTTTT.

This clonotype was found a few times. The chain recombines TRBV10-3 with TRBJ2-2; TRBD2 agrees at 14 bases. V lost 8 bases and J lost 0; bases outside the gene matches: 8. Germline loops: CDR1 ENHRY, CDR2 SYGVKD. The CDR3 covers 18 residues. CDR3 DNA: TGTGCCATCGGAAGGACTAGCGGGGGGACAGCGAACACCGGGGAGCTGTTTTTT. It yields the protein CAIGRTSGGTANTGELFF.

This clonotype appeared many times. The V call is TRBV7-2, the J call TRBJ2-3; TRBD1 is a possible D gene (5 bases). Germline CDR1 is SGHTA and CDR2 is FQGNSA. The V end was cut by 5 bases, the J end by 4 bases, with 16 bases between. The CDR3 runs 15 residues. The CDR3 region has the DNA TGTGCCAGCAGCCCAGGGCCGACGGATCCAGATACGCAGTATTTT. Protein product: CASSPGPTDPDTQYF.

This rearrangement joins TRBV11-2 to TRBJ2-7, with D maybe TRBD1 (6 bases). V lost 6 bases to trimming and J lost 3 bases, with 18 bases between them. The germline gives CDR1 SGHAT, CDR2 FQNNGV. The CDR3 runs to 15 residues. The CDR3 here is CASRPNTGSIYEQYF. CDR3 in DNA: TGTGCCAGCAGACCAAACACAGGGTCCATCTACGAGCAGTACTTC.

The chain links TRBV30 to TRBJ1-1, with D possibly matching TRBD1 (5 bases). Germline CDR1 and CDR2: GTSNPN and SVGIG (reference sequence). The germline V and J ends were trimmed by 3 bases and 5 bases, with 19 bases remaining between them. This CDR3 is 15 amino acids long. The CDR3 spells CAWSDFPIRATEAFF. DNA for the CDR3: TGTGCCTGGAGCGACTTCCCCATCAGGGCTACTGAAGCTTTCTTT. The full variable domain, rest sourced from reference TRBV30 and TRBJ1-1, is SQTIHQWPATLVQPVGSPLSLECTVEGTSNPNLYWYRQAAGRGLQLLFYSVGIGQISSEVPQNLSASRPQDRQFILSSKKLLLSDSGFYLCAWSDFPIRATEAFFGQGTRLTVV.

V gene TRBV19 combines with J gene TRBJ1-1; a weak D match, TRBD1 (5 bases). The CDR3 loop spans 15 amino acids. Trimming took 9 bases from V and 1 from J, leaving 18 bases between them. Germline loops: CDR1 LNHDA, CDR2 SQIVND (reference sequence). The CDR3 sequence: CASRQNLAANTEAFF. The CDR3 coding sequence is TGTGCCAGCCGACAGAACCTAGCAGCGAACACTGAAGCTTTCTTT. Based on the CDR3 plus reference TRBV19 and TRBJ1-1, the full variable domain is DGGITQSPKYLFRKEGQNVTLSCEQNLNHDAMYWYRQDPGQGLRLIYYSQIVNDFQKGDIAEGYSVSREKKESFPLTVTSAQKNPTAFYLCASRQNLAANTEAFFGQGTRLTVV.

The chain combines TRBV5-1 with TRBJ2-7; 9 bases are shared with TRBD2. This CDR3 is 17 amino acids long. The junction had 9 bases not matched to a gene; V was cut back by 0 bases and J by 2 bases. Germline V lookup: CDR1 SGHRS, CDR2 YFSETQ. The CDR3 sequence: CASSLDGGGARAYEQYF. The CDR3 bases are TGCGCCAGCAGCTTGGACGGCGGGGGGGCGAGGGCCTACGAGCAGTACTTC. Supplemented by reference TRBV5-1 and TRBJ2-7, the full variable domain reads KAGVTQTPRYLIKTRGQQVTLSCSPISGHRSVSWYQQTPGQGLQFLFEYFSETQRNKGNFPGRFSGRQFSNSRSEMNVSTLELGDSALYLCASSLDGGGARAYEQYFGPGTRLTVT.

This clonotype was detected a few times. One junction end does not reproduce the germline sequence, and a read error may be involved. This chain connects TRBV12-3 or TRBV12-4 to TRBJ2-2; possibly TRBD2 for D (5 bases). The length of the CDR3 is 16 residues. This CDR3 reads CASSLRPGSNTGVLFF. The CDR3 DNA follows: TGTGCCAGCAGTTTACGACCTGGTAGTAATACCGGGGTGCTGTTTTTT.

The chain uses TRBV15 and TRBJ2-1; either TRBD1 or TRBD2 may supply D (5 bases each). This CDR3 region has 14 residues. Germline lookup yields CDR1 LNHNV and CDR2 YYDKDF (reference sequence). Trimming cost V 5 bases and J 2 bases, with 10 bases left between them. The CDR3 bases are TGTGCCACCAGCGGGACCACAACCTACAATGAGCAGTTCTTC. Protein sequence: CATSGTTTYNEQFF.